These T cell receptor beta chains were read from a single sample in a study of shared T cell receptors in the human thymus. Data came from immunoSEQ multiplex PCR; TCRdb stores just in-frame clones and leaves some out. The sample lists about 540,000 clones, approximately 80% occurring once. This sample was also put to use in a study of human thymus T cells.

The material sequenced was thymocytes. These receptors all come from a boy in the first two years of life with a congenital heart defect. CDR3s include the opening cysteine and the closing phenylalanine or tryptophan.

v_gene: TRBV29-1; CDR3aa: CSVGGAGFTYNEQFF
v_gene: TRBV7-2; CDR3aa: CASSLEAQGDFGYTF
v_gene: TRBV28; CDR3aa: CASMVRRTSNQPQHF
v_gene: TRBV28; CDR3aa: CASAEGGLFGYTF
v_gene: TRBV27; CDR3aa: CASSPSKGGTDTQYF
v_gene: TRBV28; CDR3aa: CASSLREGEQYF
v_gene: TRBV27; CDR3aa: CASTYLEETYGYTF
v_gene: TRBV5-1; CDR3aa: CASSHPRGGAADTQYF
v_gene: TRBV27; CDR3aa: CASRSRGGNEQFF
v_gene: TRBV7-9; CDR3aa: CASSIRPSGSSYNEQFF
v_gene: TRBV6-6; CDR3aa: CASSPRGSRTDTQYF
v_gene: TRBV4-1; CDR3aa: CASSHRDSSSYEQYF